The clone carrying this T cell receptor (beta chain) showed up just a few times. TCRdb re-called the 5' RACE reads with MiXCR, one entry per CDR3 protein. The sample has some 290,000 distinct CDR3 sequences, around 15% seen once. The data were taken from a study of T-cell memory formation after mild COVID-19. V was cut by 0 bases and J by 4 bases, with 9 bases left in between. Per the germline V gene, CDR1 is SGDLS and CDR2 is YYNGEE. The CDR3 sequence is 14 residues long. The clonotype originates from a man between 18 and 35 years old who had mild COVID-19 (a few samples of this study predate the infection). Cell type and time point are not known. The specimen was PBMCs or a T cell subset sorted from them (not recorded which). The chain carries TRBV9 and TRBJ2-3, with D hard to call. The CDR3 is CASSVGPNPDTQYF. The CDR3 region has the DNA TGTGCCAGCAGCGTAGGACCTAACCCAGATACGCAGTATTTT. The whole variable domain, filled in from reference TRBV9 and TRBJ2-3, reads DSGVTQTPKHLITATGQRVTLRCSPRSGDLSVYWYQQSLDQGLQFLIQYYNGEERAKGNILERFSAQQFPDLHSELNLSSLELGDSALYFCASSVGPNPDTQYFGPGTRLTVL.